This T cell receptor beta chain appears in the sequencing data of a study of T cell repertoires in cytomegalovirus infection. Study details: Recently identified HLA-C-restricted CMV epitopes were among the peptides used. CMV infection together with matching HLA type was indicated by public TCR beta signatures.

TCRdb re-analysed the reads in MiXCR, keeping a single row per CDR3 protein. The repertoire consists of tens of thousands of distinct CDR3 sequences, with around 21% occurring once and the leading ten covering approximately 55%. Whole-study findings and limits: In two of eight donors, the top clonotype was HLA-C-restricted CMV-specific.

A note on this clonotype: No antigen is known for it.

The sequence came from a human donor in good health (CMV status not recorded). Some clones in this sample may be carry-over from other donors' samples. The starting material was CD8+ T cells from cultured PBMCs, obtained from culture after CMV antigen stimulation.

The CDR3 reads CASSATSATSTDTQYF. The CDR3 region has the DNA TGTGCCAGCAGCGCAACTAGCGCGACTAGCACAGATACGCAGTATTTT. The genes are TRBV9 and TRBJ2-3; TRBD2 matches at 7 bases. CDR1 and CDR2 (germline): SGDLS, YYNGEE. Trimming removed 3 bases from V and 0 bases from J; junction bases left unmatched: 7. The CDR3 extends over 16 amino acids.